This T cell receptor (beta chain) was found in a study of shared clonotypes between healthy human individuals. This CDR3 is 14 amino acids long. The germline gives CDR1 ENHRY, CDR2 SYGVKD. Losses at the gene ends were 4 bases for V and 4 bases for J; bases not matched to a gene: 5. Profiling relied on immunoSEQ multiplex PCR, and the TCRdb table lists in-frame clones only, not all of them. The data hold 2 million to 2.5 million clones, with roughly 95% observed a single time. The sample was naive CD4+ T cells sorted from blood. The sample's subset: CD45RA+ positively selected. The chain links TRBV10-3 to TRBJ2-5; TRBD2 matches at 8 bases. The clonotype was recovered from a man in his late teens or twenties in good health. CDR3 sequence (DNA): TGTGCCATCAGTGCCAGCGGGAGCGGAGAGACCCAGTACTTC. Protein sequence: CAISASGSGETQYF.